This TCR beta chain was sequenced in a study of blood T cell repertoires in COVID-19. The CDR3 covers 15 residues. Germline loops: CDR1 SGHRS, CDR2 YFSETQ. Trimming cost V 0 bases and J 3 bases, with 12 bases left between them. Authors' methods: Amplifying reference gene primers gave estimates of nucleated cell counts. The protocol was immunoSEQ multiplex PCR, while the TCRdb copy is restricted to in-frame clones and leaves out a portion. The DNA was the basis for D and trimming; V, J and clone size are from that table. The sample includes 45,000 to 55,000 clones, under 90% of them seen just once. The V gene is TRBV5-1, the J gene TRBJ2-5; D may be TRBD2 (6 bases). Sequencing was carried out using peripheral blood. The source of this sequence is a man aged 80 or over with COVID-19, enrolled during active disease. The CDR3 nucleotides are TGCGCCAGCAGCTTGGGGGTAGCGGTAAAAGAGACCCAGTACTTC. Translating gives CASSLGVAVKETQYF.